The 19 T cell receptor beta chains below come from one sample, sequenced in a study of CD8 T cell repertoires and HIV-1 epitope variants. These receptors have no known antigen. The table came from immunoSEQ multiplex PCR; TCRdb's copy has only in-frame clones and leaves some out. The sample includes 5,500 to 6,000 clones, around 69% of them seen just once. Material for sequencing was cultured CD8+ T cells derived from PBMCs. The receptor source for this set is a male donor with HIV.

The gene calls are TRBV19 and TRBJ1-2; D may be TRBD1 (6 bases). Trimming stripped 0 bases from V and 8 bases from J, with 10 bases between. Germline CDR1 reads LNHDA; CDR2 reads SQIVND (reference sequence). The CDR3 totals 13 residues. CDR3 amino acids: CASSIDHRAGYTF. In nucleotides, the CDR3 is TGTGCCAGTAGTATAGATCACAGGGCCGGCTACACCTTC.

V and J are TRBV15 and TRBJ1-5; possible D gene TRBD1, 5 bases. V lost 1 base to trimming and J lost 3 bases, with 10 bases between them. The CDR3 runs 15 residues. Germline loops: CDR1 LNHNV, CDR2 YYDKDF (reference sequence). The DNA for the CDR3 is TGTGCCACCAGCAGAGTGACGACAGACAATCAGCCCCAGCATTTT. Translated: CATSRVTTDNQPQHF.

The chain combines TRBV5-6 with TRBJ2-5; 7 bases map to TRBD2. CDR1 is SGHDT and CDR2 is YYEEEE in the germline V gene. V gave up 2 bases and J gave up 4 bases; unmatched junction bases: 11. This CDR3 is built from 16 residues. CDR3 residues: CASSFPGRAARETQYF. The CDR3 DNA follows: TGTGCCAGCAGCTTCCCGGGGAGGGCAGCACGAGAGACCCAGTACTTC.

The J gene is TRBJ2-7, the V gene TRBV6-5; D not resolved. This CDR3 is built from 15 residues. CDR1 and CDR2 from the germline V gene are MNHEY and SVGAGI. With 6 bases removed from V and 2 bases from J, the gap between germline ends came to 17 bases. The CDR3 sequence: CASSLRSSAAYEQYF. The CDR3 DNA reads as TGTGCCAGCAGCTTACGAAGCTCAGCAGCCTACGAGCAGTACTTC.

This chain links TRBV5-4 with TRBJ2-1, with TRBD1 identical over 7 bases. Germline lookup yields CDR1 SGHNT and CDR2 YYREEE (reference sequence). The CDR3 consists of 15 residues. After removal of 2 bases from V and 4 bases from J, the junction contained 6 bases not matched to a gene. The chain's CDR3 is CASSFLGRGYNEQFF. The CDR3 DNA is TGTGCCAGCAGCTTCTTGGGCAGGGGGTACAATGAGCAGTTCTTC.

The V call is TRBV5-4, the J call TRBJ2-5, with TRBD2 matching over 8 bases. From germline, CDR1 is SGHNT and CDR2 YYREEE (reference sequence). The CDR3 has 17 residues. V was clipped by 0 bases and J by 0 bases; unmatched bases: 7. CDR3 coding DNA: TGTGCCAGCAGCTTGGGAGCGGGGGCCTTCCACCAAGAGACCCAGTACTTC. This encodes CASSLGAGAFHQETQYF.

The chain uses TRBV5-1 and TRBJ2-7; D perhaps matches TRBD1 (7 bases). Trimming cost V 0 bases and J 3 bases, with 10 bases left between them. CDR1 and CDR2 (germline): SGHRS, YFSETQ. CDR3 length: 14 residues. The CDR3: CASSLDRGGYEQYF. The DNA for the CDR3 is TGCGCCAGCAGCTTGGACAGGGGAGGCTACGAGCAGTACTTC.

The rearrangement joins TRBV29-1 to TRBJ2-7; 8 bases are a match to TRBD2. This CDR3 is 14 amino acids long. Germline V gene sequence: CDR1 SQVTM, CDR2 ANQGSEA. V lost 3 bases, J lost 0 bases, and 4 bases stayed unmatched. The DNA of the CDR3 is TGCAGCGTTGAGACTAGCGCGTACTCCTACGAGCAGTACTTC. Translating it yields CSVETSAYSYEQYF.

This clone is medium-sized. This chain uses TRBV28 with TRBJ2-5; D is unresolved. V was shortened by 4 bases and J by 0 bases, with 12 bases between the two germline ends. This CDR3 has 15 amino acids. Looked up from germline, CDR1 is MDHEN and CDR2 is SYDVKM. CDR3 coding DNA: TGTGCCAGCAGTTCCGTCGACCGAGACCAAGAGACCCAGTACTTC. Residues: CASSSVDRDQETQYF.

Relative to its sample, this clone is large. DNA of the CDR3: TGTGCCAGCAGAGCGGGGACTCAGCCCCAGCATTTT. It yields the protein CASRAGTQPQHF. The chain combines TRBV7-9 with TRBJ1-5; a weak D match, TRBD1 (5 bases). Germline V gene lookup returns CDR1 SEHNR and CDR2 FQNEAQ (reference sequence). The CDR3 has 12 amino acids. Between the trimmed V and J ends, which lost 6 bases and 6 bases, there was a span of 9 bases.

The rearrangement uses TRBV9 and TRBJ2-3, with TRBD2 identical over 8 bases. CDR1 and CDR2 from the germline V gene are SGDLS and YYNGEE. This CDR3 has 16 amino acids. V shed 4 bases, J shed 5 bases, and the junction held 12 bases outside the gene matches. The CDR3 bases are TGTGCCAGCAGCCCTTTAGCGGGGCCTGTCGGAGATACGCAGTATTTT. This codes for CASSPLAGPVGDTQYF.

The rearrangement joins TRBV7-9 to TRBJ2-1; no reliable D call. The CDR3 is 12 residues long. Germline CDR1 reads SEHNR; CDR2 reads FQNEAQ (reference sequence). The V end lost 0 bases, the J end lost 3 bases, and 0 bases lay between the germline ends. CDR3 sequence: CASSLAYNEQFF. CDR3 coding DNA: TGTGCCAGCAGCTTAGCCTACAATGAGCAGTTCTTC.

This chain joins TRBV9 and TRBJ2-7; 7 bases fit TRBD2. Trimming removed 3 bases from V and 7 bases from J; junction bases left unmatched: 10. Looked up from germline, CDR1 is SGDLS and CDR2 is YYNGEE. The CDR3 is 14 amino acids. The DNA of the CDR3 is TGTGCCAGCAGCGGCCATCCCGGGGGGTGGGAGCAGTACTTC. Protein sequence: CASSGHPGGWEQYF.

The chain couples TRBV19 to TRBJ2-7; the D is unclear. CDR3 size: 14 residues. Germline V gives CDR1 LNHDA, CDR2 SQIVND (reference sequence). With 0 bases removed from V and 4 bases from J, the gap between germline ends came to 10 bases. This CDR3 reads CASSIDPGTYEQYF. DNA of the CDR3: TGTGCCAGTAGTATAGATCCGGGCACTTACGAGCAGTACTTC. Supplemented by reference TRBV19 and TRBJ2-7, the full variable domain reads DGGITQSPKYLFRKEGQNVTLSCEQNLNHDAMYWYRQDPGQGLRLIYYSQIVNDFQKGDIAEGYSVSREKKESFPLTVTSAQKNPTAFYLCASSIDPGTYEQYFGPGTRLTVT.

This clone is judged large. The CDR3 sequence: CASSPWPVELDYGYTF. CDR3 coding DNA: TGTGCCAGCAGCCCTTGGCCGGTAGAATTGGACTATGGCTACACCTTC. V gene TRBV5-6 combines with J gene TRBJ1-2; D is unclear. This CDR3 is built from 16 residues. V shed 4 bases and J shed 3 bases, with 19 bases lying between them. Germline CDR1 is SGHDT and CDR2 is YYEEEE.

The chain links TRBV6-5 to TRBJ2-2, with TRBD1 matching 7 bases. Per germline, CDR1 MNHEY and CDR2 SVGAGI. Trimming took 2 bases from V and 4 from J; bases not matched to a gene: 7. This CDR3 spans 16 amino acids. This chain's CDR3 is CASSYGDRALTGELFF. The CDR3 DNA follows: TGTGCCAGCAGTTACGGTGACAGGGCACTCACCGGGGAGCTGTTTTTT.

This chain connects TRBV4-1 to TRBJ1-4, with 7 bases aligning to TRBD1. V lost 0 bases and J lost 8; bases outside the gene matches: 6. The CDR3 runs to 15 residues. The germline V gene encodes CDR1 MGHRA and CDR2 YSYEKL. The CDR3 loop reads CASSQETGLREKLFF. In DNA form, the CDR3 reads TGCGCCAGCAGCCAAGAGACAGGGCTGAGGGAAAAACTGTTTTTT.

J is TRBJ2-5 and V is TRBV11-3; D is possibly TRBD1 or TRBD2 (6 bases each). Germline V gene lookup returns CDR1 SGHNT and CDR2 YENEEA. The CDR3 is 15 residues long. Trimming cost V 8 bases and J 0 bases, with 16 bases left between them. The CDR3 region is CASSQGGSYQETQYF. The CDR3 DNA reads TGTGCCAGCTCCCAAGGGGGGAGCTACCAAGAGACCCAGTACTTC. Full variable domain (outside the CDR3, taken from reference TRBV11-3 and TRBJ2-5): EAGVVQSPRYKIIEKKQPVAFWCNPISGHNTLYWYLQNLGQGPELLIRYENEEAVDDSQLPKDRFSAERLKGVDSTLKIQPAELGDSAVYLCASSQGGSYQETQYFGPGTRLLVL.

J is TRBJ2-5 and V is TRBV14; 10 nucleotides agree with TRBD2. Trimming cost V 0 bases and J 3 bases; bases outside gene matches: 10. CDR1 is SGHDN and CDR2 is FVKESK in the germline V gene. The CDR3 spans 18 residues. The CDR3 DNA sequence: TGTGCCAGCAGCCAAGATTCCGCTAGCGGGAGAGGAAAAGAGACCCAGTACTTC. Its protein is CASSQDSASGRGKETQYF.